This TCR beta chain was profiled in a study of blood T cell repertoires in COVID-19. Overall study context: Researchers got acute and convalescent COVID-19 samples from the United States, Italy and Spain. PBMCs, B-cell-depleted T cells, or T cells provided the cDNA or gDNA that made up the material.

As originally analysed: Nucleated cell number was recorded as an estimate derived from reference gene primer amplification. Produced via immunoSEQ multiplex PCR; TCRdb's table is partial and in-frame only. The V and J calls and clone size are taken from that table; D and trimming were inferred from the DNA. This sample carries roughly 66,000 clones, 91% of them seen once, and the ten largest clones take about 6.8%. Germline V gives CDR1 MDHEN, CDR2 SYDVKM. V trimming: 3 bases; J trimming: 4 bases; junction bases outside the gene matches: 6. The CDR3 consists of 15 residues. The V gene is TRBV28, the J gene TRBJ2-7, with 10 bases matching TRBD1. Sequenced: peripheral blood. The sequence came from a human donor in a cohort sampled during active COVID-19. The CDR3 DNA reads TGTGCCAGCAGTTTCGTTGGGACAGGGGTATACGAGCAGTACTTC. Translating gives CASSFVGTGVYEQYF.